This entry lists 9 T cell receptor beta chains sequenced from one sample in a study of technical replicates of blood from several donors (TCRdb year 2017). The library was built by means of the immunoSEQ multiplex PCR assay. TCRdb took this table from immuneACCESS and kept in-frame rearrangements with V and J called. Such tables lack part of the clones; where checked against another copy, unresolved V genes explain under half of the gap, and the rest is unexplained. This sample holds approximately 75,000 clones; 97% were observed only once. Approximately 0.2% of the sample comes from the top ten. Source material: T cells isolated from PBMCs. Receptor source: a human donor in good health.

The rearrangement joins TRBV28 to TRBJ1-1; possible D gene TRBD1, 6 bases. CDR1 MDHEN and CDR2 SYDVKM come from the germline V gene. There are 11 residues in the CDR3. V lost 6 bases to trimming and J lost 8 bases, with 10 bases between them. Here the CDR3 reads CASSIGQEAFF. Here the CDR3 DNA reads TGTGCCAGCAGCATCGGACAGGAAGCTTTCTTT.

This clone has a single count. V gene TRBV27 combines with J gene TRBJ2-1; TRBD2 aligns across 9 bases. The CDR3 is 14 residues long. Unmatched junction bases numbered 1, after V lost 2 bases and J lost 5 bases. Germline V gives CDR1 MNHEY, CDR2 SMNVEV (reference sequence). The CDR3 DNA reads TGTGCCAGCAGTTTACTAGCGGGGAACAATGAGCAGTTCTTC. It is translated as CASSLLAGNNEQFF.

This chain's CDR3 is CATSLGQGINEQYF. In DNA form, the CDR3 reads TGTGCCACCAGCCTTGGACAGGGAATCAACGAGCAGTACTTC. The chain is built from TRBV15 and TRBJ2-7; 8 bases map to TRBD1. The V gene's germline CDR1 is LNHNV and CDR2 YYDKDF (reference sequence). The CDR3 has 14 amino acids. Losses at the gene ends were 5 bases for V and 5 bases for J; bases not matched to a gene: 8.

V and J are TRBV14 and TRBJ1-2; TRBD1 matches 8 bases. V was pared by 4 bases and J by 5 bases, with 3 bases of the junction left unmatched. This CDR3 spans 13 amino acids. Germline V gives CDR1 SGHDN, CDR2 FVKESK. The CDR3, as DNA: TGTGCCAGCAGCCCGGGACAGGTTTATGGCTACACCTTC. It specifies CASSPGQVYGYTF.

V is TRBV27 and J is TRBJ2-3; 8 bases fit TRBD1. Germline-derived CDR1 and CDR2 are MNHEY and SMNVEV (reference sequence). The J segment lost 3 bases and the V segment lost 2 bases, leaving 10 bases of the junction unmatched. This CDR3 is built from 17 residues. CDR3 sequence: CASSLRGQGAPTDTQYF. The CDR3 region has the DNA TGTGCCAGCAGTTTAAGGGGCCAGGGGGCGCCTACAGATACGCAGTATTTT.

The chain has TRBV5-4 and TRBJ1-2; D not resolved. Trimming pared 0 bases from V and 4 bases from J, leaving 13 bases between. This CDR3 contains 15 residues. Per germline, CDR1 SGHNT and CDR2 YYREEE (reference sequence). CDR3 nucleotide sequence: TGTGCCAGCAGCTTGGTAAGCGAAACGGGCTATGGCTACACCTTC. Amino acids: CASSLVSETGYGYTF. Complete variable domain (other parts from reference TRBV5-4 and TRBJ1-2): ETGVTQSPTHLIKTRGQQVTLRCSSQSGHNTVSWYQQALGQGPQFIFQYYREEENGRGNFPPRFSGLQFPNYSSELNVNALELDDSALYLCASSLVSETGYGYTFGSGTRLTVV.

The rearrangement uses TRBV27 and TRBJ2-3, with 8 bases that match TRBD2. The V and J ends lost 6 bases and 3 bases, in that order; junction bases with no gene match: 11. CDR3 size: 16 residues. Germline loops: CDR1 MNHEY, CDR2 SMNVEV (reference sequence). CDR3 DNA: TGTGCCAGCAGCCACCGAGCGGGAGTTGGAACAGATACGCAGTATTTT. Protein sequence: CASSHRAGVGTDTQYF.

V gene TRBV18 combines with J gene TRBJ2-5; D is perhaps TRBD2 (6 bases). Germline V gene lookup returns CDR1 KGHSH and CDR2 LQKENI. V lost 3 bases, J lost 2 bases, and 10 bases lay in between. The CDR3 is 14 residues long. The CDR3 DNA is TGTGCCAGCTCACCCGGGGGAGGACAAGAGACCCAGTACTTC. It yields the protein CASSPGGGQETQYF. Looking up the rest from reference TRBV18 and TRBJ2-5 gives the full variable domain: NAGVMQNPRHLVRRRGQEARLRCSPMKGHSHVYWYRQLPEEGLKFMVYLQKENIIDESGMPKERFSAEFPKEGPSILRIQQVVRGDSAAYFCASSPGGGQETQYFGPGTRLLVL.

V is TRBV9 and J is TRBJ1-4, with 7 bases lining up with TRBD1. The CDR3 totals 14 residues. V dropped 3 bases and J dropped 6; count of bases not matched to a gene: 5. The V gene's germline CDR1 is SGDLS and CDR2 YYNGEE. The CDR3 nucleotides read TGTGCCAGCAGCGAGGGGACAGCTCATGAAAAACTGTTTTTT. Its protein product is CASSEGTAHEKLFF. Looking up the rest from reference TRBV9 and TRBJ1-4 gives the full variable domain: DSGVTQTPKHLITATGQRVTLRCSPRSGDLSVYWYQQSLDQGLQFLIQYYNGEERAKGNILERFSAQQFPDLHSELNLSSLELGDSALYFCASSEGTAHEKLFFGSGTQLSVL.